This entry concerns a single TCR beta chain. Its antigen specificity is not known. No base-level quality is on record; no much larger clone is a single base apart. This entry is derived from a study of blood T cell repertoires in COVID-19 (dated by TCRdb to 2020 to 2022). About the full investigation: Samples from collaborators originated in the United States, Italy and Spain and spanned both the acute and convalescent phases of COVID-19. The material from the prospective study consisted of cDNA or gDNA derived from T cells, B-cell-depleted T cells, or PBMCs. The dataset comprised deeply sampled blood TCRbeta repertoires from subjects exposed to, actively infected with, or recovered from COVID-19. The repertoires were released in a freely available public database meant as a resource for research on the immune response to SARS-CoV-2. Samples came from the ongoing ImmuneRACE study (first 160 participants) plus 1,254 subjects from 6 global collaborators. A de-identified subject ID, COVID-19 status, age in years and sex were almost always included in the sample metadata. Where available, HLA class I and class II types were obtained from metadata supplied by the sample provider rather than from assay-based typing. The research as a whole found: How much clinical and demographic metadata was included differed by source and by participant, and the metadata was provided uncurated.

The collaborating institutions used their own protocols to collect whole blood in K2EDTA tubes. For TCRbeta analysis, collaborator samples were shipped as frozen whole blood, as isolated PBMCs, or as DNA extracted from either sample type. V has 5 bases trimmed and J has 8 bases trimmed; junction bases matching no gene number 5. The CDR3 contains 13 residues, cysteine and phenylalanine counted. Kept here is only the CDR3 DNA, which spans 39 bases and is read in frame from base 1. The CDR1 and CDR2 encoded by the germline V gene (reference sequence) are LNHDA and SQIVND. TCRbeta CDR3 regions were amplified from genomic DNA using the immunoSEQ Assay, a bias-controlled multiplex PCR. The original methods were these. The number of nucleated cells in each sample was estimated by amplification of reference gene primers within the assay. To quantify the absolute abundance of each unique TCRbeta CDR3 rearrangement, sequence reads were collapsed and filtered. For each sample, productive Simpson clonality was calculated as the square root of Simpson's diversity index over productive rearrangements. TCRdb holds this immuneACCESS table with in-frame rearrangements only. Some clones are missing; in checked studies, unresolved V genes explain under half, and the rest has no known cause. V and J calls and clone size are copied from that table; D and trimming were computed from the DNA. The sample includes around 78,000 clones, with 90% observed a single time. Around 0.96% of the sample lies in the top ten.

This receptor was obtained from a woman between 45 and 60 years old in a cohort sampled during active COVID-19. Sequenced material: peripheral blood. The rearrangement joined TRBV19 to TRBJ1-5, and 8 bases in between align with TRBD1. The CDR3 protein sequence reads: CASSLDREEPQHF. The DNA sequence is as follows: TGTGCCAGTAGTTTGGACAGGGAGGAGCCCCAGCATTTT. Reference TRBV19 and TRBJ1-5 genes cover what lies past the CDR3, so the full variable domain is DGGITQSPKYLFRKEGQNVTLSCEQNLNHDAMYWYRQDPGQGLRLIYYSQIVNDFQKGDIAEGYSVSREKKESFPLTVTSAQKNPTAFYLCASSLDREEPQHFGDGTRLSIL.